What follows is one T cell receptor (beta chain) and its context. Its target is unknown. CDR1 and CDR2 (germline): SGHKS, YYEKEE (reference sequence). This CDR3 is built from 15 residues. V lost 8 bases to trimming and J lost 0 bases, with 15 bases between them. This sample was taken from a study of cytomegalovirus exposure and HLA in healthy donors. Vbeta (60) and Jbeta (13) primers were used in the PCR. Sequenced by immunoSEQ multiplex PCR; TCRdb stores in-frame clones only, minus some. This sample carries around 63,000 clones, around 80% of them seen once, and the ten largest clones take 2.5% to 3.5%. Whole-study findings and limits: Most CMV-associated TCR beta chains appeared HLA-restricted in a later analysis. When analyzed later, a missense DCLRE1C variant was found to be linked to TCR beta V- and J-gene trimming. Reportedly, fewer N-insertions than the approximately 700-donor mean appeared in an Asian-associated ancestry cluster in a later analysis. Analyzed later, association rates of TCRs varied across HLA loci, with DRB1 most and HLA-C fewest.

The sample taken for sequencing was PBMCs. The receptor was isolated from a woman aged 25 to 45 in good health and CMV-seronegative. V usage is TRBV5-5 and J usage is TRBJ2-1, with a tentative D call TRBD2 (6 bases). The CDR3 region has the DNA TGTGCCAGTCTACCACGGGGGTCCTCCTACAATGAGCAGTTCTTC. It translates to CASLPRGSSYNEQFF. Full variable domain (rest looked up from reference TRBV5-5 and TRBJ2-1): DAGVTQSPTHLIKTRGQQVTLRCSPISGHKSVSWYQQVLGQGPQFIFQYYEKEERGRGNFPDRFSARQFPNYSSELNVNALLLGDSALYLCASLPRGSSYNEQFFGPGTRLTVL.